Described below is a single T cell receptor (beta chain) sequence and its context. The sample is drawn from a study of T cell changes during pregnancy in multiple sclerosis. Sequencing used immunoSEQ multiplex PCR; TCRdb keeps in-frame clones, though not all of them. Altogether approximately 85,000 clones are present, 80% to 95% being singletons, with the ten largest covering 2.5%. The J segment lost 8 bases and the V segment lost 4 bases, leaving 6 bases of the junction unmatched. Germline V gene data show CDR1 as SGHNT and CDR2 as YYREEE (reference sequence). This CDR3 comprises 16 residues. The V and J genes are TRBV5-4 and TRBJ2-1; 16 bases match TRBD2. Material: peripheral blood, obtained in the first trimester of pregnancy. This TCR came from a female donor with multiple sclerosis, enrolled in a pregnancy study. The CDR3 bases are TGTGCCAGCAGCCATGGGACTAGCGGGAGGGCCGATGAGCAGTTCTTC. Amino acids: CASSHGTSGRADEQFF. Supplemented by reference TRBV5-4 and TRBJ2-1, the full variable domain reads ETGVTQSPTHLIKTRGQQVTLRCSSQSGHNTVSWYQQALGQGPQFIFQYYREEENGRGNFPPRFSGLQFPNYSSELNVNALELDDSALYLCASSHGTSGRADEQFFGPGTRLTVL.